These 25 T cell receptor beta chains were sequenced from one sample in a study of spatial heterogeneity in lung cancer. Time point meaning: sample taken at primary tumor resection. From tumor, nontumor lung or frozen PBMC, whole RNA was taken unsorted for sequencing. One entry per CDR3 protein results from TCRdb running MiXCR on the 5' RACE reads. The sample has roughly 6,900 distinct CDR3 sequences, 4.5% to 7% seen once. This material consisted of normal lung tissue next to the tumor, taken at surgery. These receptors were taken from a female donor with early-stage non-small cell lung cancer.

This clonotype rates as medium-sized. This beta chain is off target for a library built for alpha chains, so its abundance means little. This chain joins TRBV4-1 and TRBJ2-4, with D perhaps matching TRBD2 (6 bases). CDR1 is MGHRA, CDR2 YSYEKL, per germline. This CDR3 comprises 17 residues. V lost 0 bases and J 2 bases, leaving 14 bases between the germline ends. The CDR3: CASSQEGGTPTKNIQYF. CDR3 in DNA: TGCGCCAGCAGCCAAGAGGGGGGAACCCCTACCAAAAACATTCAGTACTTC.

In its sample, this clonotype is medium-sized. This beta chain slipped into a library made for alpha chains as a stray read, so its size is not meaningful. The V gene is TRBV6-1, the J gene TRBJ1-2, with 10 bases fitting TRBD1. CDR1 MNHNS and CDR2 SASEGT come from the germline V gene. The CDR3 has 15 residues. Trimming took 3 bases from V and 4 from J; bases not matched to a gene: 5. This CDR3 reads CASSEGTGDIYGYTF. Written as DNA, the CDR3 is TGTGCCAGCAGTGAGGGGACAGGGGATATCTATGGCTACACCTTC.

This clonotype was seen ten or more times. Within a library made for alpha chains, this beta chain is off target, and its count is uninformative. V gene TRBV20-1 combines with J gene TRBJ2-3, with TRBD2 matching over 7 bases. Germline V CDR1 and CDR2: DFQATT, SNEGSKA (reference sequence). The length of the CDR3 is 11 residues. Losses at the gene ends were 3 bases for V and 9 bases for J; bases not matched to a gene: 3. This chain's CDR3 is CSASGTNTQYF. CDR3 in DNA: TGCAGTGCTAGTGGGACTAACACGCAGTATTTT.

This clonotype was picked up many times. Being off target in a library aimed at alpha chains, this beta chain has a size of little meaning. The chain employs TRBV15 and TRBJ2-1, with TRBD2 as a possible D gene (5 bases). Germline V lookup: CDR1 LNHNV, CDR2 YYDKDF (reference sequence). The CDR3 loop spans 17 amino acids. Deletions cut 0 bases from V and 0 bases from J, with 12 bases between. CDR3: CATSRDGAGLSYNEQFF. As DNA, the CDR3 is TGTGCCACCAGCAGAGACGGTGCGGGCCTCTCCTACAATGAGCAGTTCTTC.

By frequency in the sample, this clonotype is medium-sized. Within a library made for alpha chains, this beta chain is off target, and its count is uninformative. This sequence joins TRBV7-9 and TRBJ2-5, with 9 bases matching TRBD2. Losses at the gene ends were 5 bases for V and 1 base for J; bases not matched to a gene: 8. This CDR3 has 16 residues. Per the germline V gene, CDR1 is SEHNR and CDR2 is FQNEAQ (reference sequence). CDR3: CASSRLPLAGQETQYF. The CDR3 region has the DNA TGTGCCAGCAGCCGTCTACCACTAGCGGGCCAAGAGACCCAGTACTTC.

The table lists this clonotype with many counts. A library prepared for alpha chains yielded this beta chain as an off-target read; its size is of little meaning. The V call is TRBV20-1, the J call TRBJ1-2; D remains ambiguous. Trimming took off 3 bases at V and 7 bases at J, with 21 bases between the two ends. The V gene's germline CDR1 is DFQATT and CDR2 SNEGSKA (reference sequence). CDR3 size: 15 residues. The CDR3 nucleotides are TGCAGTGCTAGTCAGGCAGCCCGACGGGGTAGTGGCTACACCTTC. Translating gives CSASQAARRGSGYTF.

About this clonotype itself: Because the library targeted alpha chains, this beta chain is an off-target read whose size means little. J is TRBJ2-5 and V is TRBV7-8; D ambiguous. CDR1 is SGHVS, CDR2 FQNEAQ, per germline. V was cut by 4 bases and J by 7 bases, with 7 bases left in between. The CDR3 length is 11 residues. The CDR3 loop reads CASSSDGTQYF. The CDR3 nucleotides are TGTGCCAGCAGCTCGGATGGGACCCAGTACTTC.

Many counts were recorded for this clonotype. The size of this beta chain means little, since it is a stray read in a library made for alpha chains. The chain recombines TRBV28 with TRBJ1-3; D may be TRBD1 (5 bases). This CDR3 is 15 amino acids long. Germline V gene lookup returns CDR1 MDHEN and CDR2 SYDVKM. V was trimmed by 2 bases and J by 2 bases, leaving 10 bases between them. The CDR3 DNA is TGTGCCAGCAGTTTAGGGGGATACCCTGGAAACACCATATATTTT. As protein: CASSLGGYPGNTIYF.

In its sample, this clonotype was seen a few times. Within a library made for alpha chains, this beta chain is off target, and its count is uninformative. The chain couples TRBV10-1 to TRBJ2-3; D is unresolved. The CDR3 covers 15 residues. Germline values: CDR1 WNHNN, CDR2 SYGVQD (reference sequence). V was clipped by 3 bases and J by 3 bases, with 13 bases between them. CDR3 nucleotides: TGCGCCAGCAGTGACGGAGCGTTAAGGACAGATACGCAGTATTTT. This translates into CASSDGALRTDTQYF.

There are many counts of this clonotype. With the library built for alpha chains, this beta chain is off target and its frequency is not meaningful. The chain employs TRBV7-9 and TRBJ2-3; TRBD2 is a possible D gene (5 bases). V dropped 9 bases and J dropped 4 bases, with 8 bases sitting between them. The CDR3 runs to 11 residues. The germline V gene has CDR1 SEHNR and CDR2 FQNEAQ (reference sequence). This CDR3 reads CARGGPDTQYF. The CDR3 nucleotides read TGTGCCAGAGGAGGCCCAGATACGCAGTATTTT.

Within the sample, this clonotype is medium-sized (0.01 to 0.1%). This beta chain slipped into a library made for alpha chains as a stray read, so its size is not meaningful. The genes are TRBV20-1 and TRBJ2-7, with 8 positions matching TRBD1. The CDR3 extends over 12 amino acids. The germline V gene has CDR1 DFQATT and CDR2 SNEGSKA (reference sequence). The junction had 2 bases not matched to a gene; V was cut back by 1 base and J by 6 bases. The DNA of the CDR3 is TGCAGTGCTAGAGCAGACAGGGGCGAGCAGTACTTC. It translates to CSARADRGEQYF.

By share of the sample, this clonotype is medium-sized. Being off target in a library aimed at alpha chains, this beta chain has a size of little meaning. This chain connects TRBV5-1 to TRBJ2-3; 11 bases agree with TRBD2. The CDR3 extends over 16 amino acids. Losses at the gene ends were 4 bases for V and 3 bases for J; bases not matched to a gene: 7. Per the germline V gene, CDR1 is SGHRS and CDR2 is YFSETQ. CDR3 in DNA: TGCGCCAGCAGCCCCAAACTAGCGGGAGTAACAGATACGCAGTATTTT. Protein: CASSPKLAGVTDTQYF. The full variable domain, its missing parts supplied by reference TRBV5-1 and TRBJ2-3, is KAGVTQTPRYLIKTRGQQVTLSCSPISGHRSVSWYQQTPGQGLQFLFEYFSETQRNKGNFPGRFSGRQFSNSRSEMNVSTLELGDSALYLCASSPKLAGVTDTQYFGPGTRLTVL.

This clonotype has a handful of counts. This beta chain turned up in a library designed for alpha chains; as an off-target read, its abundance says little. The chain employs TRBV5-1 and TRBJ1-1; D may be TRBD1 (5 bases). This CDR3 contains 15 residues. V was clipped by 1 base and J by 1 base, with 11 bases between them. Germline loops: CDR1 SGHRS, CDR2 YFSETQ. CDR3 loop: CASSLSGTGNTEAFF. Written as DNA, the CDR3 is TGCGCCAGCAGCTTGTCTGGGACGGGGAACACTGAAGCTTTCTTT.

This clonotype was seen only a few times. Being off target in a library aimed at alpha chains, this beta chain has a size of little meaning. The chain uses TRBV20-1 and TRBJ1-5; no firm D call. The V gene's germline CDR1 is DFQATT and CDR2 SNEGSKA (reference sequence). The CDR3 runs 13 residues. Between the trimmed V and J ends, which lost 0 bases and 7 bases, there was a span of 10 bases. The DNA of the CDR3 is TGCAGTGCTAGAGATACGGAGAACCAGCCCCAGCATTTT. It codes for CSARDTENQPQHF.

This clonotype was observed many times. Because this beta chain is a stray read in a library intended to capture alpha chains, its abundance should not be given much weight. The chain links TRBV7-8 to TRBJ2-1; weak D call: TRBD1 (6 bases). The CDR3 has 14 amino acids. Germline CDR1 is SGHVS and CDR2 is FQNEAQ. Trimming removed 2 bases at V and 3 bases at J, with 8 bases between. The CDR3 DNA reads TGTGCCAGCAGCTTACTGGACAGCTACAATGAGCAGTTCTTC. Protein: CASSLLDSYNEQFF.

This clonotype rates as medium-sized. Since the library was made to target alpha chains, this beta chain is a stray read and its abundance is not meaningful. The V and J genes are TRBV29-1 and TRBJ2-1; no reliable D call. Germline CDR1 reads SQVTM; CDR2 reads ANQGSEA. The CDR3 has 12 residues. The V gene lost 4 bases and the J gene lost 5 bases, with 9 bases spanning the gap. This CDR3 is CSVAPPNNEQFF. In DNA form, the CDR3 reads TGCAGCGTTGCCCCTCCGAACAATGAGCAGTTCTTC.

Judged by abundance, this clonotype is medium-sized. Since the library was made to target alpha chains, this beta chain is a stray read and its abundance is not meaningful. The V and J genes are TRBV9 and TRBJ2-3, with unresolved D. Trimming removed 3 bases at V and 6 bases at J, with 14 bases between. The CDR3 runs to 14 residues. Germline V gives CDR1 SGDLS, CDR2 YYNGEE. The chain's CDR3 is CASSAVLASDTQYF. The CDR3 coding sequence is TGTGCCAGCAGCGCAGTTCTCGCCTCCGATACGCAGTATTTT.

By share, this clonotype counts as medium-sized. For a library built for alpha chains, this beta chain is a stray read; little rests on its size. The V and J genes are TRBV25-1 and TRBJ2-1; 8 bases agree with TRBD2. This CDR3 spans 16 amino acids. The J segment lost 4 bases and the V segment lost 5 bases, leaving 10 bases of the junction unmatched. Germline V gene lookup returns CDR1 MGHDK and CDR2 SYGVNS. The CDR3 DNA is TGTGCCAGCAGTCGGGGGATGGTAGCGGGATACAATGAGCAGTTCTTC. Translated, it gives CASSRGMVAGYNEQFF.

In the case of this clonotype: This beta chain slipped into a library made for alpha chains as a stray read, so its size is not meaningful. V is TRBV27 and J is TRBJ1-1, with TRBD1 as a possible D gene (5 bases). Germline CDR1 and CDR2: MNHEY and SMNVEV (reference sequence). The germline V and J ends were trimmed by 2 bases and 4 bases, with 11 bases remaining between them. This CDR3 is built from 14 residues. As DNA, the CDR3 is TGTGCCAGCAGTTTAATGGGAGGGGTCACTGAAGCTTTCTTT. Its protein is CASSLMGGVTEAFF.

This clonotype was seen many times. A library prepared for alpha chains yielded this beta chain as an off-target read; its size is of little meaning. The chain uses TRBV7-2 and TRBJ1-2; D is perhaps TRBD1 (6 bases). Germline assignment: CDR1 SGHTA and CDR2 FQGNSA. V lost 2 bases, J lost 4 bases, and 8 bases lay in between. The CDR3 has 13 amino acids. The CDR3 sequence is CASSLQGFYGYTF. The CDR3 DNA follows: TGTGCCAGCAGCTTACAGGGGTTCTATGGCTACACCTTC.

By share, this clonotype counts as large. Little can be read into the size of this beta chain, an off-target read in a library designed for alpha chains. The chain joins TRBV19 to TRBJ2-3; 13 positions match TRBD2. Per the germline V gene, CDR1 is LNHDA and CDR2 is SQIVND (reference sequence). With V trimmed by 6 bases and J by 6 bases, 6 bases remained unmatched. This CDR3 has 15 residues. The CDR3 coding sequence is TGTGCCAGTAGCCGGACTAGCGGGAGTTATGATACGCAGTATTTT. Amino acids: CASSRTSGSYDTQYF.

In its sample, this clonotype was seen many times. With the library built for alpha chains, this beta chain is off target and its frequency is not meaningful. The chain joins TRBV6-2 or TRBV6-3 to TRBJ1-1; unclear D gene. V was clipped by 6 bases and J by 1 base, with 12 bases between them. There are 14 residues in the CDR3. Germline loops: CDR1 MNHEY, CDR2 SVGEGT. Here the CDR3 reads CASRDEAGNTEAFF. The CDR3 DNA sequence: TGTGCCAGCAGGGACGAGGCGGGGAACACTGAAGCTTTCTTT.

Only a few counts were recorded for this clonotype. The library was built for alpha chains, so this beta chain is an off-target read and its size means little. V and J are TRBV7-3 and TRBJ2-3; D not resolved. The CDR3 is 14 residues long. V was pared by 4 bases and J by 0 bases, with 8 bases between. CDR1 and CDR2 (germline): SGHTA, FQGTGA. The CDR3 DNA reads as TGTGCCAGCAGCTCAACGGTTAGCACAGATACGCAGTATTTT. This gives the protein CASSSTVSTDTQYF.

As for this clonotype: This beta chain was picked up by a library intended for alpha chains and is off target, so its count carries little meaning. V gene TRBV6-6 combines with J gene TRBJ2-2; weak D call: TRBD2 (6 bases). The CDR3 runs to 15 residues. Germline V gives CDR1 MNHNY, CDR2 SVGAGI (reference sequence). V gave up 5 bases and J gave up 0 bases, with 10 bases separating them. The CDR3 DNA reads TGTGCCAGCAGTCCACGGGGGTCGAACACCGGGGAGCTGTTTTTT. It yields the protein CASSPRGSNTGELFF.

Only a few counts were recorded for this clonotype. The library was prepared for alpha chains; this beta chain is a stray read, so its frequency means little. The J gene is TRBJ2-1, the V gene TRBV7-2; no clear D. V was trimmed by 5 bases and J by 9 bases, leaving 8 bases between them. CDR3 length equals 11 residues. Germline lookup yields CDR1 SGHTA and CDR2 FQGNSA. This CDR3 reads CASSRVSEQFF. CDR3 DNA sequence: TGTGCCAGCAGCCGCGTTAGTGAGCAGTTCTTC.